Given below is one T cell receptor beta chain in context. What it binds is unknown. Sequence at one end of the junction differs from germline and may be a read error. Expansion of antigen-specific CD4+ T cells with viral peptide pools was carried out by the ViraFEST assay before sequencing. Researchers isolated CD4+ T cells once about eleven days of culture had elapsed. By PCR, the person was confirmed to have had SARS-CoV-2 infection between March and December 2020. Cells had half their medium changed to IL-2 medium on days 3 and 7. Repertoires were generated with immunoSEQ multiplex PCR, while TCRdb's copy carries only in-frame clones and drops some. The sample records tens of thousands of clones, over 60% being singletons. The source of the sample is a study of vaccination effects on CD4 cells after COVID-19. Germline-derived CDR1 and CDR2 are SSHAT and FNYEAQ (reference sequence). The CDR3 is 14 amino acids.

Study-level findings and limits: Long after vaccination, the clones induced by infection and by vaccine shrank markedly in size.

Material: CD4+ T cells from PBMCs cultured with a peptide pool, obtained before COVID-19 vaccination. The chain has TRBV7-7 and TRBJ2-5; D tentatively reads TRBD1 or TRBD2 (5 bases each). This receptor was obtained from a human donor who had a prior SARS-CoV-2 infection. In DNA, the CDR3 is TGTGCTAGCAGCTGGGGACCAACTGTGGAGACCCAGTACTTC. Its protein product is CASSWGPTVETQYF. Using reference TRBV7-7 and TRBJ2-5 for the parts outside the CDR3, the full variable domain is GAGVSQSPRYKVTKRGQDVTLRCDPISSHATLYWYQQALGQGPEFLTYFNYEAQPDKSGLPSDRFSAERPEGSISTLTIQRTEQRDSAMYRCASSWGPTVETQYFGPGTRLLVL.